This T cell receptor beta chain was identified during a study of cytomegalovirus exposure and HLA in healthy donors. Study-wide background: From about 179 million T cells, an earlier analysis saw roughly 120 million unique TCR beta sequences.

For this clone: As yet, its antigen is unknown.

The study's findings and limits: Earlier analysis yielded a pattern in which most TCR beta V segments were productive about 90% or about 30% of the time.

PCR employed 60 Vbeta and 13 Jbeta primers. Generated by immunoSEQ multiplex PCR, the TCRdb table keeps only in-frame clones and is missing some. The sample includes over 150,000 clones, less than 80% of them seen just once. After removal of 1 base from V and 4 bases from J, the junction contained 2 bases not matched to a gene. Germline CDR1 reads MGHRA; CDR2 reads YSYEKL. The CDR3 length is 14 residues. Sequencing was carried out using PBMCs. This receptor was taken from a man between 35 and 55 years old in good health and CMV-seronegative. This chain joins TRBV4-1 and TRBJ2-7; 9 bases match TRBD2. CDR3 DNA: TGCGCCAGCAGCCAAGGGCTAGCGGGGTACGAGCAGTACTTC. This sequence encodes CASSQGLAGYEQYF.